This T cell receptor beta chain derives from a study of blood T cell repertoires in COVID-19. This clone was seen only once. In the original analysis: Amplification with reference gene primers provided the estimates of nucleated cell counts. Clones were sequenced by immunoSEQ multiplex PCR, and TCRdb holds only the in-frame ones, with some missing. Clone size and the V and J calls come from that table; the DNA yielded D and trimming. Altogether around 280,000 clones are present, 87% being singletons, with the ten largest covering about 5.5%. Participants' own reports of clinical history determined their cohort assignment. The study counted Cohort 3 donors as recovered given two negative PCRs, clearance, or symptom resolution. The sample taken for sequencing was PBMCs or T cells enriched from blood (not recorded which). The clonotype comes from a woman in her 40s who had recovered from COVID-19.

The CDR3 here is CASSLGGTLGPAGELFF. In DNA form, the CDR3 reads TGTGCCAGCAGCTTGGGGGGGACTTTGGGTCCGGCCGGGGAGCTGTTTTTT. The genes are TRBV5-4 and TRBJ2-2; D is perhaps TRBD2 (6 bases). Looked up from germline, CDR1 is SGHNT and CDR2 is YYREEE (reference sequence). This CDR3 has 17 residues. V shed 0 bases and J shed 6 bases, with 18 bases lying between them.